A single sample is the source of the 21 T cell receptor beta chains below, sequenced in a study of T cell responses to AZD1222 COVID-19 vaccine. Sequenced by immunoSEQ multiplex PCR; TCRdb stores in-frame clones only, minus some. The sample records 130,000 or so clones, roughly nine tenths being singletons. The sequenced sample was peripheral blood, obtained on day 0 of AZD1222 vaccination. Receptors were obtained from an adult in good health.

V is TRBV7-2 and J is TRBJ1-5; 7 bases are shared with TRBD1. The junction had 4 bases not matched to a gene; V was cut back by 6 bases and J by 2 bases. The CDR3 extends over 14 amino acids. The germline gives CDR1 SGHTA, CDR2 FQGNSA. CDR3 region: CASRPTGGNQPQHF. CDR3 nucleotide sequence: TGTGCCAGCAGGCCAACAGGGGGCAATCAGCCCCAGCATTTT.

This chain joins TRBV6-2 or TRBV6-3 and TRBJ1-1, with 8 bases matching TRBD1. The germline V gene encodes CDR1 MNHEY and CDR2 SVGEGT. The CDR3 spans 12 residues. Unmatched junction bases numbered 0, after V lost 5 bases and J lost 4 bases. The CDR3 region has the DNA TGTGCCAGCAGTACAGGGGGCACTGAAGCTTTCTTT. This codes for CASSTGGTEAFF.

The rearrangement uses TRBV5-1 and TRBJ2-5, with a possible D match to TRBD1 (6 bases). CDR1 is SGHRS and CDR2 is YFSETQ in the germline V gene. The CDR3 totals 16 residues. V was shortened by 0 bases and J by 4 bases, with 16 bases between the two germline ends. The CDR3 spells CASSLGARGAGETQYF. The CDR3 nucleotides are TGCGCCAGCAGCTTGGGGGCCAGGGGAGCTGGAGAGACCCAGTACTTC.

The chain carries TRBV4-3 and TRBJ2-1; D ambiguous. V was cut by 5 bases and J by 1 base, with 12 bases left in between. This CDR3 has 15 residues. Per germline, CDR1 LGHNA and CDR2 YSLEER. CDR3 in amino acids: CASSVWAESYNEQFF. CDR3 nucleotide sequence: TGCGCCAGCAGCGTATGGGCTGAATCCTACAATGAGCAGTTCTTC.

The V and J genes are TRBV5-1 and TRBJ2-2; D might be TRBD2 (5 bases). The germline gives CDR1 SGHRS, CDR2 YFSETQ. Trimming pared 0 bases from V and 1 base from J, leaving 10 bases between. This CDR3 comprises 16 residues. The CDR3 loop reads CASSLAPAVNTGELFF. In DNA form, the CDR3 reads TGCGCCAGCAGCTTGGCCCCAGCGGTGAACACCGGGGAGCTGTTTTTT.

The chain uses TRBV28 and TRBJ2-7; TRBD2 agrees at 8 bases. Looked up from germline, CDR1 is MDHEN and CDR2 is SYDVKM. Trimming took 5 bases from V and 3 from J; bases not matched to a gene: 15. CDR3 length: 17 amino acids. The CDR3 spells CASSPYGGGTRGYEQYF. The CDR3 DNA follows: TGTGCCAGCAGTCCCTACGGGGGGGGGACCCGAGGCTACGAGCAGTACTTC.

The V call is TRBV7-3, the J call TRBJ2-3, with 12 bases matching TRBD2. The CDR3 runs to 14 residues. The trim removed 5 bases at V and 6 bases at J, leaving 3 bases unmatched. Germline CDR1 SGHTA, CDR2 FQGTGA. CDR3 amino acids: CASSGLAGPDTQYF. The DNA for the CDR3 is TGTGCCAGCAGCGGACTAGCGGGACCCGATACGCAGTATTTT.

The chain carries TRBV7-3 and TRBJ2-5; 7 bases match TRBD1. Germline CDR1 and CDR2: SGHTA and FQGTGA. This CDR3 is built from 13 residues. Trimming removed 5 bases from V and 3 bases from J; junction bases left unmatched: 3. The CDR3, as DNA: TGTGCCAGCAGCCCAGGGACAGAAGAGACCCAGTACTTC. Translated, it gives CASSPGTEETQYF.

The chain couples TRBV27 to TRBJ2-7; D may match TRBD1 or TRBD2 (5 bases each). The V gene lost 6 bases and the J gene lost 6 bases, with 12 bases spanning the gap. CDR1 and CDR2 from the germline V gene are MNHEY and SMNVEV (reference sequence). The CDR3 consists of 12 residues. The DNA of the CDR3 is TGTGCCAGCAGGGAATCAGGGAGCGAGCAGTACTTC. Its protein product is CASRESGSEQYF.

The V gene is TRBV7-2, the J gene TRBJ2-1; the match to TRBD1 covers 8 bases. Germline V gene sequence: CDR1 SGHTA, CDR2 FQGNSA. The CDR3 is made up of 14 amino acids. J gave up 7 bases and V 3 bases, and 5 bases lay outside the gene matches. The CDR3 protein is CASSFTGGWNEQFF. The CDR3 DNA sequence: TGTGCCAGCAGCTTTACAGGGGGATGGAATGAGCAGTTCTTC. Based on the CDR3 plus reference TRBV7-2 and TRBJ2-1, the full variable domain is GAGVSQSPSNKVTEKGKDVELRCDPISGHTALYWYRQSLGQGLEFLIYFQGNSAPDKSGLPSDRFSAERTGGSVSTLTIQRTQQEDSAVYLCASSFTGGWNEQFFGPGTRLTVL.

Here the CDR3 reads CASSPGGLSTDTQYF. The DNA of the CDR3 is TGTGCCAGCAGTCCCGGCGGCTTGAGCACAGATACGCAGTATTTT. The chain employs TRBV28 and TRBJ2-3, with D unresolved. The CDR3 covers 15 residues. The germline gives CDR1 MDHEN, CDR2 SYDVKM. The ends were cut back, 5 bases at V and 0 bases at J, with 12 bases in the middle.

J is TRBJ1-1 and V is TRBV3-1 (or the pseudogene TRBV3-2); D is unresolved. This CDR3 comprises 14 residues. Germline V gene data show CDR1 as LGHDT and CDR2 as YNNKEL (reference sequence). Trimming cost V 3 bases and J 0 bases, with 8 bases left between them. The CDR3 loop is CASSHASMNTEAFF. The CDR3 coding sequence is TGTGCCAGCAGCCACGCCAGCATGAACACTGAAGCTTTCTTT.

The count of this clone is one. The chain employs TRBV4-1 and TRBJ1-1; 9 bases line up with TRBD1. After removal of 1 base from V and 0 bases from J, the junction contained 9 bases not matched to a gene. This CDR3 is 18 amino acids long. The germline V gene encodes CDR1 MGHRA and CDR2 YSYEKL. The CDR3 is CASSQALPGTGMNTEAFF. The CDR3 nucleotides read TGCGCCAGCAGCCAAGCCCTCCCCGGGACAGGGATGAACACTGAAGCTTTCTTT.

The V gene is TRBV5-1, the J gene TRBJ2-1; 7 bases match TRBD1. The CDR3 runs 15 residues. J lost 8 bases, V lost 1 base, and 9 bases had no gene match. Germline V gene sequence: CDR1 SGHRS, CDR2 YFSETQ. The CDR3 here is CASSLPPTGSDEQFF. The CDR3 nucleotides read TGCGCCAGCAGCTTGCCTCCGACAGGGTCGGATGAGCAGTTCTTC.

This chain joins TRBV27 and TRBJ1-4; no reliable D call. The V end lost 2 bases, the J end lost 7 bases, and 11 bases lay between the germline ends. The CDR3 totals 14 residues. The germline gives CDR1 MNHEY, CDR2 SMNVEV (reference sequence). CDR3 coding DNA: TGTGCCAGCAGTTTAGGGGTGAGAAGTGAAAAACTGTTTTTT. It is translated as CASSLGVRSEKLFF.

This clone was observed a single time. The chain is built from TRBV7-9 and TRBJ2-1; the match to TRBD2 covers 12 bases. The trim removed 1 base at V and 6 bases at J, leaving 4 bases unmatched. This CDR3 has 16 amino acids. Germline V gene sequence: CDR1 SEHNR, CDR2 FQNEAQ (reference sequence). CDR3 sequence (DNA): TGTGCCAGCAGCTTAGAGGTGACTAGCGGGAGCAATGAGCAGTTCTTC. This gives the protein CASSLEVTSGSNEQFF.

The CDR3, as DNA: TGTGCCAGCAGCACTAGACAGGTTTCCTCCTACGAGCAGTACTTC. Translating gives CASSTRQVSSYEQYF. The chain couples TRBV5-6 to TRBJ2-7, with D possibly being TRBD1 (6 bases). The CDR3 is 15 amino acids. Germline V CDR1 and CDR2: SGHDT, YYEEEE. Trimming took off 4 bases at V and 0 bases at J, with 14 bases between the two ends.

The chain is built from TRBV5-1 and TRBJ2-7, with 9 bases lining up with TRBD1. Trimming took 5 bases from V and 0 from J; bases not matched to a gene: 9. This CDR3 has 16 amino acids. The germline V gene has CDR1 SGHRS and CDR2 YFSETQ. The CDR3 sequence is CASRPGTGFISYEQYF. The CDR3 DNA reads as TGCGCCAGCAGGCCCGGGACAGGGTTCATCTCCTACGAGCAGTACTTC.

This rearrangement joins TRBV11-3 to TRBJ1-1, with D tentatively TRBD1 (5 bases). The CDR3 is 13 amino acids. Germline values: CDR1 SGHNT, CDR2 YENEEA. Between the trimmed V and J ends, which lost 0 bases and 6 bases, there was a span of 8 bases. CDR3 in DNA: TGTGCCAGCAGCTTAGACCAAGGGGCTGAAGCTTTCTTT. Translating gives CASSLDQGAEAFF.

V usage is TRBV7-6 and J usage is TRBJ1-3; tentatively, D is TRBD1 (5 bases). This CDR3 has 18 amino acids. Germline assignment: CDR1 SGHVS and CDR2 FNYEAQ. Trimming stripped 1 base from V and 0 bases from J, with 16 bases between. The CDR3 loop is CASSLVRDPLFSGNTIYF. DNA for the CDR3: TGTGCCAGCAGCTTAGTGAGGGACCCACTATTCTCTGGAAACACCATATATTTT. Using reference TRBV7-6 and TRBJ1-3 for the parts outside the CDR3, the full variable domain is GAGVSQSPRYKVTKRGQDVALRCDPISGHVSLYWYRQALGQGPEFLTYFNYEAQQDKSGLPNDRFSAERPEGSISTLTIQRTEQRDSAMYRCASSLVRDPLFSGNTIYFGEGSWLTVV.

This sequence joins TRBV18 and TRBJ1-5; D is unresolved. Germline V lookup: CDR1 KGHSH, CDR2 LQKENI. This CDR3 has 13 residues. V was clipped by 3 bases and J by 5 bases, with 8 bases between them. DNA for the CDR3: TGTGCCAGCTCACCCCGGGTAGATCAGCCCCAGCATTTT. It encodes CASSPRVDQPQHF. Based on the CDR3 plus reference TRBV18 and TRBJ1-5, the full variable domain is NAGVMQNPRHLVRRRGQEARLRCSPMKGHSHVYWYRQLPEEGLKFMVYLQKENIIDESGMPKERFSAEFPKEGPSILRIQQVVRGDSAAYFCASSPRVDQPQHFGDGTRLSIL.